This T cell receptor beta chain was documented in a study of shared clonotypes between healthy human individuals. This CDR3 has 14 amino acids. With V trimmed by 3 bases and J by 5 bases, 5 bases remained unmatched. The germline V gene encodes CDR1 KGHSH and CDR2 LQKENI. Clones were read by immunoSEQ multiplex PCR, and TCRdb kept only the in-frame ones, dropping some. The sample carries around 940,000 clones, about 80% recorded once. The rearrangement joins TRBV18 to TRBJ2-5, with TRBD1 matching 8 bases. Material for sequencing was memory CD4+ T cells sorted from blood. Specified subset: CD45RA-negative fraction. This sequence originates from a man younger than 35 in good health. The CDR3 loop reads CASSPSDRVETQYF. In DNA, the CDR3 is TGTGCCAGCTCACCGTCGGACAGGGTGGAGACCCAGTACTTC.